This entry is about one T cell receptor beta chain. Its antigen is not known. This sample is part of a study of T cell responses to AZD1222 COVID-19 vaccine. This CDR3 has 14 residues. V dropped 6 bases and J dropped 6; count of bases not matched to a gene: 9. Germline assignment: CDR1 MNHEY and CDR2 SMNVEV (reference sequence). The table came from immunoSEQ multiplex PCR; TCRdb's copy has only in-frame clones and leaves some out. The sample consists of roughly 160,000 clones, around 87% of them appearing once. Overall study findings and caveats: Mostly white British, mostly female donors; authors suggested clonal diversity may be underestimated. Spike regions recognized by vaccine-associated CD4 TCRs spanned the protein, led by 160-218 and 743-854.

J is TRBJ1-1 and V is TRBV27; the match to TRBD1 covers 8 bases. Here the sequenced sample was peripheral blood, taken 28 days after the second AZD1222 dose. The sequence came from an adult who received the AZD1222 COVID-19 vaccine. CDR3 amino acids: CASSSIGQGPEAFF. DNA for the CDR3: TGTGCCAGCAGCTCCATTGGACAGGGCCCTGAAGCTTTCTTT.